This TCR beta chain was identified in a study of glioma-infiltrating T cells. With 3 bases removed from V and 4 bases from J, the gap between germline ends came to 9 bases. The CDR3 loop spans 14 amino acids. Study results and caveats: Gliomas, especially low-grade, showed above-expected tissue-blood divergence; non-neoplastic patients showed below.

TCR alpha and beta CDR3 regions were amplified from RNA using iRepertoire nested multiplex PCR. Tissue mRNA or PBMC total RNA, roughly 90-450 ng, went into one-step reverse transcription and amplification. TCRdb independently ran MiXCR on the multiplex PCR reads; one entry per CDR3 protein. The profile shows about 44,000 distinct CDR3 sequences, 20% to 25% of them singletons. This clonotype was counted ten times or more. Its antigen remains unknown. The TCR originated in a human donor with low-grade glioma or glioblastoma, undergoing nonglioma brain surgery, or in good health (not recorded which). The sequenced sample was glioma tissue, nonneoplastic brain tissue, or PBMCs (not recorded which). This chain joins TRBV12-3 or TRBV12-4 and TRBJ1-4; D is unclear. The CDR3 nucleotides read TGTGCCAGCAGTTTCAGGCAGTTTAATGAAAAACTGTTTTTT. It encodes CASSFRQFNEKLFF.